This T cell receptor (beta chain) is drawn from a study of T cells in tuberculosis. Study-wide background: In South Africa, adults with active tuberculosis were compared with IGRA-negative and latently infected IGRA-positive adolescents.

TCRdb's table, derived via immunoSEQ multiplex PCR, lists solely in-frame clones and lacks some. The sample consists of 30,000 to 45,000 clones, about 93% of them appearing once. Adolescents were screened for latent TB by skin test and IGRA. Regarding this clone: Its antigen is currently unknown.

Study outcomes and limitations: GEM motif frequencies gave 60% to 70% accuracy; the GMM repertoire gave roughly 86%. Smaller distances to GMM-specific TCRs suggested their expansion in active tuberculosis.

This CDR3 has 16 amino acids. Germline CDR1 reads SGDLS; CDR2 reads YYNGEE. The V and J ends lost 5 bases and 5 bases, in that order; junction bases with no gene match: 14. This receptor was taken from a donor aged 10 to 29 with latent tuberculosis or without tuberculosis infection. Sample: PBMCs. The rearrangement joins TRBV9 to TRBJ2-5, with TRBD1 matching 8 bases. In DNA form, the CDR3 reads TGTGCCAGCAGTCCCGGAGGGCAGGGGGCCGGGGAGACCCAGTACTTC. It yields the protein CASSPGGQGAGETQYF.